This T cell receptor beta chain was recovered during a study of long-term antiretroviral therapy in people with HIV. Survey level was the resolution at which the v3.0 immunoSEQ assay ran. TCRdb's copy holds only in-frame clones and misses some; the assay was immunoSEQ multiplex PCR. The data contain about 33,000 clones, about 80% of them singletons. The length of the CDR3 is 17 residues. Germline V gene sequence: CDR1 MGHRA, CDR2 YSYEKL. V was pared by 1 base and J by 4 bases, with 11 bases of the junction left unmatched. The source was unsorted PBMCs, collected 2 years after starting antiretroviral therapy. The chain joins TRBV4-1 to TRBJ2-5; 8 positions match TRBD2. This receptor was identified in a woman between 50 and 59 years old with HIV. CDR3 in DNA: TGCGCCAGCAGCCAAGTGTCCGGACTAGCTTCGCCAGAGACCCAGTACTTC. This encodes CASSQVSGLASPETQYF.